The sequence of this TCR beta chain was determined in a study of blood T cell repertoires in COVID-19. Overall study context: Donors in the United States, Italy and Spain gave samples during acute or convalescent COVID-19. Sources were T cells, B-cell-depleted T cells, or PBMCs; the material itself was cDNA or gDNA.

The germline gives CDR1 SGHRS, CDR2 YFSETQ. The CDR3 sequence is 15 residues long. With V trimmed by 1 base and J by 4 bases, 5 bases remained unmatched. The repertoire was sequenced with immunoSEQ multiplex PCR; TCRdb's copy has only in-frame clones and lacks some. The sample contains around 190,000 clones, about 85% of which appear only once. The sequencing input was peripheral blood. V gene TRBV5-1 combines with J gene TRBJ2-1, with 7 positions matching TRBD2. The receptor was isolated from a woman of 80 years or more with acute or convalescent COVID-19. The CDR3, as DNA: TGCGCCAGCAGCTTGATAGGCGGGAGTTACAATGAGCAGTTCTTC. It encodes CASSLIGGSYNEQFF.